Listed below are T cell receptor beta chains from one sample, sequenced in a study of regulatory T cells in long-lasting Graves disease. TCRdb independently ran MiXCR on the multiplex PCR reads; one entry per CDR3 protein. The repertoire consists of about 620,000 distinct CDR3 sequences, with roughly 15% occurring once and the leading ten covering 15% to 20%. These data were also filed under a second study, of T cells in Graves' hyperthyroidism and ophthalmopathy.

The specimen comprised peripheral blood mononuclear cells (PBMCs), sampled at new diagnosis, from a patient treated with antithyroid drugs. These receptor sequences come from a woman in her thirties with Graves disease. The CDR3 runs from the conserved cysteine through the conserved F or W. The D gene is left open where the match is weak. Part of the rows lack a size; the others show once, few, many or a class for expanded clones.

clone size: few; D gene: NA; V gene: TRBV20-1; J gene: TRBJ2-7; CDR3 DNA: TGCAGCAGTCGACAAAAGTACGGGCAGTACTTC; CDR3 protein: CSSRQKYGQYF
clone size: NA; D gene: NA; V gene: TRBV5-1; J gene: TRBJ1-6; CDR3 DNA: TGCGCCAGCGTCGGGTCCGGACCAAATTCACCCCTCCACTTT; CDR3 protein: CASVGSGPNSPLHF
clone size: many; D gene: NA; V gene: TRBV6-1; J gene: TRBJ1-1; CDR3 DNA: TGTGCCAGCAGTCCCGGGTGGGGGAGCACTGAAGCTTTCTTT; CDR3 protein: CASSPGWGSTEAFF
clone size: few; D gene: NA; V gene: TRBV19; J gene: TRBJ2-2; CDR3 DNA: TGTGCCAGTAGTAGTTCCGGGACTTCGACCGGGGAGCTGTTTTTT; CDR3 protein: CASSSSGTSTGELFF
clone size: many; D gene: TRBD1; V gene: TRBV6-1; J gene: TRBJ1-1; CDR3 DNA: TGTGCCAGCAGGGATCAGGACAGGGGGGTCGCTGAAGCTTTCTTT; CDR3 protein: CASRDQDRGVAEAFF
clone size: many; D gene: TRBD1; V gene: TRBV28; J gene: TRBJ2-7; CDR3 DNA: TGTGCCAGCAGCCCTGCCCTACAGGGGAACTACGAGCAGTACTTC; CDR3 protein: CASSPALQGNYEQYF
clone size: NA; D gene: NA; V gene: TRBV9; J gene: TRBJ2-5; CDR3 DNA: TGTGCCAGCAGCGGCGCCGGGGGCAGGGAGACCCAGTACTTC; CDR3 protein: CASSGAGGRETQYF
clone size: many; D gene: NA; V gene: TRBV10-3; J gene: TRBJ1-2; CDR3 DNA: TGTGCCATATCCTTTGGGGTAGGGTATGGCTACACCTTC; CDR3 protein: CAISFGVGYGYTF
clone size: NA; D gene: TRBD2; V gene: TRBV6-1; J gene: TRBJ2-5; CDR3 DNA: TGTGCCAGCAGAACCCTAGCGGTTGGGAGTGAGACCCAGTACTTC; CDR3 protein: CASRTLAVGSETQYF
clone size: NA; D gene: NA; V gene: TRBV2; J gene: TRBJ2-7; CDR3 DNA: TGTGCCAGCATCCCCCGGACGGATTTTTATTACGGGCAGTACTTC; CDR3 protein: CASIPRTDFYYGQYF
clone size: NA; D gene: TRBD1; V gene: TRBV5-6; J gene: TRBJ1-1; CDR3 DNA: TGTGCCAGCAACTGGGGGGACAGTTTGGGGACTGAAGCTTTCTTT; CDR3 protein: CASNWGDSLGTEAFF
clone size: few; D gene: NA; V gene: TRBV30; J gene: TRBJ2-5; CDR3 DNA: TGTGCCTGGGGGGCGGTAGAGACCCAGTACTTC; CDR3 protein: CAWGAVETQYF
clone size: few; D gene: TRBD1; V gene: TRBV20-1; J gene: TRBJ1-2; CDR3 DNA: TGCAGTGCTAACAAGGGACAGGTCAACTATGGCTACACCTTC; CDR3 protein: CSANKGQVNYGYTF
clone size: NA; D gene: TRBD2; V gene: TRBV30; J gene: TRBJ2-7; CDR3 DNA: TGTGCCTGGAACAGCGGGGTTCTCTACGAGCAGTACTTC; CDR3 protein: CAWNSGVLYEQYF
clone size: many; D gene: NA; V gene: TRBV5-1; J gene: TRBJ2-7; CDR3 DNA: TGCGCCAGCAGCTGGACAGAGTCCTACGAGCAGTACTTC; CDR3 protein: CASSWTESYEQYF
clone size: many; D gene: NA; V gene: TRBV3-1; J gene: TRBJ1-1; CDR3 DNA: TGTGCCAGCAGCCAAAGTGCGACAGAGGCTTTCTTT; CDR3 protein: CASSQSATEAFF
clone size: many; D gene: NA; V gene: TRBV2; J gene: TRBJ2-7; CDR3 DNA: TGTGCCAGCAGTGACCCCGGGACAACCGGCTCCTACGAGCAGTACTTC; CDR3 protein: CASSDPGTTGSYEQYF
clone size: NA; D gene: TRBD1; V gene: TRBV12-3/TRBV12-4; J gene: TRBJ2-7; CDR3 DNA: TGTGCCAGCAGCCATTACGGGGGACAGGGAAGCCACGAGCAGTACTTC; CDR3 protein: CASSHYGGQGSHEQYF
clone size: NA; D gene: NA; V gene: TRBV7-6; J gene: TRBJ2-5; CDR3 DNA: TGTGCCAGCAGCTTAGCGTATGGGGGAACGGAGACCCAGTACTTC; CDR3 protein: CASSLAYGGTETQYF
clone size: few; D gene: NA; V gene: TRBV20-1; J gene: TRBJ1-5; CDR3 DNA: TGCAGTCCGACGGGGGGGTTGGATGGGCCCCAGCATTTT; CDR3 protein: CSPTGGLDGPQHF
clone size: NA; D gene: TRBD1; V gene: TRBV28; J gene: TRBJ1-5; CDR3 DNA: TGTGCCAGCAACAGGGGGCTATATAGCAATCAGCCCCAGCATTTT; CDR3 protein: CASNRGLYSNQPQHF
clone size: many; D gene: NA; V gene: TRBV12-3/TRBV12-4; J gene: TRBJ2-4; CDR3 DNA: TGTGCCAGCAGGCCTCGGACTGGCTTGGCCAAAAACATTCAGTACTTC; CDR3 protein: CASRPRTGLAKNIQYF
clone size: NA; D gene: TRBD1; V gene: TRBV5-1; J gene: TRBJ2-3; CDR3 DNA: TGCGCCAGCAGCTTGTTTAGGGACAGGGGCACAGATACGCAGTATTTT; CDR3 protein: CASSLFRDRGTDTQYF
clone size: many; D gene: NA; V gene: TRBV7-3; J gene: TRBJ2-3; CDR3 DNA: TGTGCCAGCAGCTTAATGGCAGGGAGTGCAGATACGCAGTATTTT; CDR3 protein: CASSLMAGSADTQYF
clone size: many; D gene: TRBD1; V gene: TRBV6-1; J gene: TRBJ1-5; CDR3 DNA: TGTGCCAGCAGGAAGGACAGGGGCAATCAGCCCCAGCATTTT; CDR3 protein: CASRKDRGNQPQHF
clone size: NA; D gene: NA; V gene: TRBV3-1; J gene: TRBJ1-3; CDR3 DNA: TGTGCCAGCACACAGGTTGACTCTGGAAACACCATATATTTT; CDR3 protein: CASTQVDSGNTIYF
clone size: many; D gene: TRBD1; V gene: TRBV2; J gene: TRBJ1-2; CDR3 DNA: TGTGCCAGCAGGGAGACAGGGTACGACTATGGCTACACCTTC; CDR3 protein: CASRETGYDYGYTF
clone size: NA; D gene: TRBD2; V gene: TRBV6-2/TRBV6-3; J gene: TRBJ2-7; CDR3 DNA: TGTGCCAGCAGCCCGGGACTAGCGGGACCGTACTCCTACGAGCAGTACTTC; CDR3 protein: CASSPGLAGPYSYEQYF
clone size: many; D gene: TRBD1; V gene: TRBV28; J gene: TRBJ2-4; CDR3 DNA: TGTGCCAGCAGTTCCATTCGACAGGGGGCTGTGGACATTCAGTACTTC; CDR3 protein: CASSSIRQGAVDIQYF